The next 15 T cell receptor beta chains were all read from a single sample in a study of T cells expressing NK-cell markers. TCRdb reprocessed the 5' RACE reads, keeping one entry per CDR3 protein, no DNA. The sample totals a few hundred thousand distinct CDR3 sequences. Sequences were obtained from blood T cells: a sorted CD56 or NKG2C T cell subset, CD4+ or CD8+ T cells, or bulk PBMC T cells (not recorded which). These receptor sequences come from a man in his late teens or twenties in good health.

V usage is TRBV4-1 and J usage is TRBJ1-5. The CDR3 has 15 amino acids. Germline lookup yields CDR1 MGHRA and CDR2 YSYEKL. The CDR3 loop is CASSQVLGRAQPQHF.

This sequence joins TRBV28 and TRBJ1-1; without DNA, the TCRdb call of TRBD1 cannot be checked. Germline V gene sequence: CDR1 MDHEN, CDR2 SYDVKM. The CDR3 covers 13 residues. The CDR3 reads CATLGIMNTEAFF. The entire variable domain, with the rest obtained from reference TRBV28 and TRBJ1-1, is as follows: DVKVTQSSRYLVKRTGEKVFLECVQDMDHENMFWYRQDPGLGLRLIYFSYDVKMKEKGDIPEGYSVSREKKERFSLILESASTNQTSMYLCATLGIMNTEAFFGQGTRLTVV.

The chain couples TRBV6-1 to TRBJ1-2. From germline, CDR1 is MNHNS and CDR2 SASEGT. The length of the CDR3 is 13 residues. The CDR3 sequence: CASSDRPSLGYTF.

The CDR3 loop is CSANRKTGELFF. The J gene is TRBJ2-2, the V gene TRBV20-1. The length of the CDR3 is 12 residues. The V gene's germline CDR1 is DFQATT and CDR2 SNEGSKA (reference sequence).

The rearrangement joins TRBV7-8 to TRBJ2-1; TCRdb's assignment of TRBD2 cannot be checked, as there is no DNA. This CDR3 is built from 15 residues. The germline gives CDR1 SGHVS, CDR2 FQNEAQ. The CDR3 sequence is CASSGRDLYYNEQFF. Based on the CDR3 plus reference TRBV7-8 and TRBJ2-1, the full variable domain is GAGVSQSPRYKVAKRGQDVALRCDPISGHVSLFWYQQALGQGPEFLTYFQNEAQLDKSGLPSDRFFAERPEGSVSTLKIQRTQQEDSAVYLCASSGRDLYYNEQFFGPGTRLTVL.

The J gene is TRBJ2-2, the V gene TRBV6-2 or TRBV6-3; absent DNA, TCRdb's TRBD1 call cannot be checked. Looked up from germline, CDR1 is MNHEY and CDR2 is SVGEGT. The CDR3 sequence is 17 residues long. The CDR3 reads CASSLTFRDRVTGELFF.

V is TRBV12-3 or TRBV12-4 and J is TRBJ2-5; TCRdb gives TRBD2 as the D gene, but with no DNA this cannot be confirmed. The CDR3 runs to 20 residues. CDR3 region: CASSSHPSGRATWTWETQYF.

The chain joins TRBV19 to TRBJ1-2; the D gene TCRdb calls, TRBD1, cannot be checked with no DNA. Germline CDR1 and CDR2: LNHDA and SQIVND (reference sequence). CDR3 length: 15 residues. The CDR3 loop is CASRPDSLSYYGYTF.

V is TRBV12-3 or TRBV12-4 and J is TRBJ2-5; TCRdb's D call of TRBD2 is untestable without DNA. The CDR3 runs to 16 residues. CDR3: CASSLATVGGTETQYF.

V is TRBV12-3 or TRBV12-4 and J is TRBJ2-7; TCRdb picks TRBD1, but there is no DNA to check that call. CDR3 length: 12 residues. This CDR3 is CASGTGAYEQYF.

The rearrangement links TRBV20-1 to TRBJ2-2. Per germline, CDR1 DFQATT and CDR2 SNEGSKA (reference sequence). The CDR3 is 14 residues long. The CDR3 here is CSASLTVNTGELFF.

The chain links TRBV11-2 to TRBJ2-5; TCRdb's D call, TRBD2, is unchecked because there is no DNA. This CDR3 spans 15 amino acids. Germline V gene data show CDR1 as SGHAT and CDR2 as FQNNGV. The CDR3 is CASRPIAGRVETQYF.

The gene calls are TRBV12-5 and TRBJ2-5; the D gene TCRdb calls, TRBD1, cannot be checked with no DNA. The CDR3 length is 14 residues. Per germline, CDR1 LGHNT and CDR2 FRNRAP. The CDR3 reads CASGFQGSQETQYF.

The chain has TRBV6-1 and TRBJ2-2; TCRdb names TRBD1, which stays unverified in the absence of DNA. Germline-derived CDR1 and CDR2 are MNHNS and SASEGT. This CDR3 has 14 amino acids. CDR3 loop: CASNVQGNTGELFF.

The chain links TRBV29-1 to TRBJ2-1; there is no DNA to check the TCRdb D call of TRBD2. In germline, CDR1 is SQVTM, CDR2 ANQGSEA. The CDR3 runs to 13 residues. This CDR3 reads CSVGPRNYNEQFF.